This TCR beta chain was sequenced in a study of T cells in Graves' hyperthyroidism and ophthalmopathy. The TCR beta CDR3 regions underwent amplification using RNA transcripts as the source. A first-round RT-PCR of the TCR CDR3 used the HTBI primer set. Using its own MiXCR run on the multiplex PCR reads, TCRdb lists one record per CDR3 protein. Here the sample spans 250,000 to 300,000 distinct CDR3 sequences, roughly 19% being singletons. Exclusion criteria comprised uncontrolled infection, other autoimmune disease, pregnancy or lactation. Germline loops: CDR1 SEHNR, CDR2 FQNEAQ (reference sequence). This CDR3 contains 12 residues. V gave up 1 base and J gave up 7 bases, with 2 bases separating them.

The chain has TRBV7-9 and TRBJ1-6; D uncertain. The sample taken for sequencing was blood. The sequence was collected from a man in his forties or fifties with Graves' ophthalmopathy. CDR3 protein: CASSLENSPLHF. The CDR3 bases are TGTGCCAGCAGCTTAGAAAATTCACCCCTCCACTTT.